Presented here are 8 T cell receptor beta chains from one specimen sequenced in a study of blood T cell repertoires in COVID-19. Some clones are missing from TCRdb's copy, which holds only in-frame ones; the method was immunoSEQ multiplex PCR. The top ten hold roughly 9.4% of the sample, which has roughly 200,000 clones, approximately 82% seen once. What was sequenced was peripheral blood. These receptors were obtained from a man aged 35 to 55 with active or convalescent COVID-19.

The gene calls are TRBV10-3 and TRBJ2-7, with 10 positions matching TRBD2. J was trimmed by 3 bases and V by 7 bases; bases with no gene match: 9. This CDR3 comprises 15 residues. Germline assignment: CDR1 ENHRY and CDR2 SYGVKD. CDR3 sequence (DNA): TGTGCCATCAAATCCATAGCGGGAGGTAGCTACGAGCAGTACTTC. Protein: CAIKSIAGGSYEQYF.

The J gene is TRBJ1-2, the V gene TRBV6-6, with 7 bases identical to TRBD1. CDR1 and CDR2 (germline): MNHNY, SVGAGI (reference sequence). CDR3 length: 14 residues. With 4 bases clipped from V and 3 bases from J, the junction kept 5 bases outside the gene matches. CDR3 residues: CASSLKGADYGYTF. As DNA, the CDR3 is TGTGCCAGCAGTTTAAAGGGGGCAGACTATGGCTACACCTTC.

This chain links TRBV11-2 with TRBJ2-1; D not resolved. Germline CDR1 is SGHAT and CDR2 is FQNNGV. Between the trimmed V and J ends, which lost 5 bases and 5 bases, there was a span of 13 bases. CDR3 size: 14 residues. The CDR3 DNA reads TGTGCCAGCAGCCCGCCCCCTATTAACAATGAGCAGTTCTTC. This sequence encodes CASSPPPINNEQFF.

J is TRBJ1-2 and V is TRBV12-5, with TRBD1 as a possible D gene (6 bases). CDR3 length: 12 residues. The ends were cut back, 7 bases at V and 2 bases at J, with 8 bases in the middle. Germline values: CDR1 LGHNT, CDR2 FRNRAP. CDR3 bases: TGTGCTAGTGCCGGACAGAACTATGGCTACACCTTC. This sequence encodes CASAGQNYGYTF.

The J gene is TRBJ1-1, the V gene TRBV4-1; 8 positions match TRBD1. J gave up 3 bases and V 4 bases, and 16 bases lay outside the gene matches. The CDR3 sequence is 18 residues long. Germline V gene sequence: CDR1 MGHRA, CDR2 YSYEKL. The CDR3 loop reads CASSPSGAGGGRDTEAFF. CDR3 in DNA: TGCGCCAGCAGCCCGAGTGGGGCAGGGGGCGGGAGGGACACTGAAGCTTTCTTT.

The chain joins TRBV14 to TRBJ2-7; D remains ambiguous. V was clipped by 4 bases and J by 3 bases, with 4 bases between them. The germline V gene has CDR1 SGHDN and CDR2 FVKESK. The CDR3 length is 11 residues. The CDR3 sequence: CASSPFYEQYF. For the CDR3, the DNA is TGTGCCAGCAGCCCATTCTACGAGCAGTACTTC. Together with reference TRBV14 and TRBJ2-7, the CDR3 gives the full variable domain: EAGVTQFPSHSVIEKGQTVTLRCDPISGHDNLYWYRRVMGKEIKFLLHFVKESKQDESGMPNNRFLAERTGGTYSTLKVQPAELEDSGVYFCASSPFYEQYFGPGTRLTVT.

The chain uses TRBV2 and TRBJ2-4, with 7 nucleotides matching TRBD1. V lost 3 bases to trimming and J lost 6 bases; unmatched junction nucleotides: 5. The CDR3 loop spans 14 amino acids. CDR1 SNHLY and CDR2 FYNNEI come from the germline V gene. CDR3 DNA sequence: TGTGCCAGCAGTGACGAGGGGGCCGGAAACATTCAGTACTTC. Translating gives CASSDEGAGNIQYF.

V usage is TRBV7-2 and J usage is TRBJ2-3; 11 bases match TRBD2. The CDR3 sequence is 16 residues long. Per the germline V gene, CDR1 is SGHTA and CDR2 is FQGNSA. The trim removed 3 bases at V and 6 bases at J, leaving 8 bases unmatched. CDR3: CASSFSGGAKMDTQYF. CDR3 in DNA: TGTGCCAGCAGCTTTAGCGGGGGGGCTAAGATGGATACGCAGTATTTT.